The clone carrying this T cell receptor beta chain was detected only once. This sample was included in a study of OX40 agonist ivuxolimab in advanced cancers. Study information: Dose-escalation cases comprised hepatocellular carcinoma, melanoma, renal cell or head and neck cancer.

The repertoire was sequenced with immunoSEQ multiplex PCR; TCRdb's copy has only in-frame clones and lacks some. Among around 26,000 clones listed, about 90% were seen once. The length of the CDR3 is 12 residues. Trimming pared 5 bases from V and 5 bases from J, leaving 10 bases between. Germline CDR1 and CDR2: SEHNR and FQNEAQ (reference sequence). Material: CD4+ or CD8+ T cells sorted from blood, obtained in a trial of the OX40 agonist ivuxolimab. The clonotype was recovered from an adult with an advanced solid tumor such as melanoma, head and neck, liver or kidney cancer. V and J are TRBV7-9 and TRBJ2-7, with D possibly matching TRBD1 (5 bases). The CDR3 loop reads CASSPRQNEQYF. The CDR3 nucleotides are TGTGCCAGCAGCCCCCGACAGAACGAGCAGTACTTC.